Shown below are 15 T cell receptor beta chains from a single sample sequenced in a study of T cell responses to AZD1222 COVID-19 vaccine. The method was immunoSEQ multiplex PCR; TCRdb's version includes in-frame clones alone and lacks a portion of them. The table includes roughly 130,000 clones, 80% to 90% detected once. Specimen: peripheral blood, collected on day 0 of AZD1222 vaccination. Every receptor here comes from an adult in good health.

This chain links TRBV7-9 with TRBJ2-1; tentative D call: TRBD1 (6 bases). Germline loops: CDR1 SEHNR, CDR2 FQNEAQ (reference sequence). The CDR3 covers 13 residues. The V end was cut by 3 bases, the J end by 7 bases, with 10 bases between. CDR3 loop: CASSLYRENEQFF. The CDR3, as DNA: TGTGCCAGCAGCTTGTACAGGGAGAATGAGCAGTTCTTC.

This chain links TRBV18 with TRBJ1-5; 7 bases map to TRBD1. CDR1 and CDR2 (germline): KGHSH, LQKENI. CDR3 length: 14 residues. The J segment lost 4 bases and the V segment lost 3 bases, leaving 3 bases of the junction unmatched. The CDR3 spells CASSPQGGNQPQHF. CDR3 DNA: TGTGCCAGCTCACCCCAGGGGGGAAATCAGCCCCAGCATTTT.

A few counts support this clone. The V call is TRBV5-1, the J call TRBJ2-1, with D perhaps TRBD2 (5 bases). This CDR3 contains 15 residues. The germline V gene has CDR1 SGHRS and CDR2 YFSETQ. V gave up 5 bases and J gave up 2 bases, with 14 bases separating them. CDR3 residues: CASRLPRGTYNEQFF. In DNA form, the CDR3 reads TGCGCCAGCAGGCTCCCCCGGGGTACCTACAATGAGCAGTTCTTC.

The V and J genes are TRBV2 and TRBJ1-1; the D is unclear. Germline assignment: CDR1 SNHLY and CDR2 FYNNEI. CDR3 length: 13 residues. The V end lost 8 bases, the J end lost 4 bases, and 14 bases lay between the germline ends. CDR3 bases: TGTGCCAGCGATTGGGGAATCGGCACTGAAGCTTTCTTT. This translates into CASDWGIGTEAFF.

This sequence joins TRBV24-1 and TRBJ1-4; 9 nucleotides agree with TRBD1. The germline V gene encodes CDR1 KGHDR and CDR2 SFDVKD. The CDR3 is made up of 14 amino acids. The V gene end was trimmed by 7 bases and the J gene end by 7 bases; junction bases not matched to a gene: 6. CDR3 sequence reads: CATRGQGLIEKLFF. In DNA, the CDR3 is TGTGCCACCAGAGGACAGGGGTTAATTGAAAAACTGTTTTTT.

This chain links TRBV6-1 with TRBJ2-7; D gene ambiguous. V lost 2 bases, J lost 1 base, and 0 bases lay in between. This CDR3 spans 11 amino acids. Germline V gene data show CDR1 as MNHNS and CDR2 as SASEGT. The CDR3 DNA sequence: TGTGCCAGCAGTGAATCCTACGAGCAGTACTTC. Its protein is CASSESYEQYF.

This clone was seen more than once but under ten times. This chain joins TRBV27 and TRBJ2-5; 12 nucleotides line up with TRBD2. Germline V CDR1 and CDR2: MNHEY, SMNVEV (reference sequence). V trimming: 5 bases; J trimming: 5 bases; junction bases outside the gene matches: 6. The CDR3 contains 15 residues. The CDR3 DNA reads TGTGCCAGCAGTGAGCTAGCGGGGGGGAGGGAGACCCAGTACTTC. It specifies CASSELAGGRETQYF.

The V and J genes are TRBV7-8 and TRBJ1-6; possibly TRBD1 for D (5 bases). From germline, CDR1 is SGHVS and CDR2 FQNEAQ. The CDR3 contains 14 residues. V was pared by 7 bases and J by 8 bases, with 15 bases between. The CDR3 DNA follows: TGTGCCAGCACCGGGGGGGACTCCTATTCACCCCTCCACTTT. Protein: CASTGGDSYSPLHF.

The chain links TRBV7-2 to TRBJ2-4; 8 nucleotides match TRBD1. CDR3 length: 19 residues. Germline loops: CDR1 SGHTA, CDR2 FQGNSA. V trimming: 0 bases; J trimming: 0 bases; junction bases outside the gene matches: 10. The CDR3 DNA reads as TGTGCCAGCAGCTTAGCGCCTTCAGGGGGCGGCCCAGCCAAAAACATTCAGTACTTC. As protein: CASSLAPSGGGPAKNIQYF. Full variable domain (outside the CDR3, taken from reference TRBV7-2 and TRBJ2-4): GAGVSQSPSNKVTEKGKDVELRCDPISGHTALYWYRQSLGQGLEFLIYFQGNSAPDKSGLPSDRFSAERTGGSVSTLTIQRTQQEDSAVYLCASSLAPSGGGPAKNIQYFGAGTRLSVL.

The chain uses TRBV5-1 and TRBJ2-1; D might be TRBD2 (6 bases). In germline, CDR1 is SGHRS, CDR2 YFSETQ. CDR3 length equals 17 residues. V lost 0 bases, J lost 0 bases, and 13 bases lay in between. The CDR3, as DNA: TGCGCCAGCAGCTTGGATGCGGGATCCCCCTCCTACAATGAGCAGTTCTTC. Protein: CASSLDAGSPSYNEQFF.

The gene calls are TRBV7-9 and TRBJ2-7; 9 bases agree with TRBD2. The CDR3 extends over 17 amino acids. V was clipped by 5 bases and J by 1 base; unmatched bases: 12. Germline-derived CDR1 and CDR2 are SEHNR and FQNEAQ (reference sequence). In DNA, the CDR3 is TGTGCCAGCAGCCCACCTTTCAGGCTAGCGGGATCCTACGAGCAGTACTTC. It yields the protein CASSPPFRLAGSYEQYF.

V gene TRBV19 combines with J gene TRBJ1-6; the D is unclear. V was trimmed by 4 bases and J by 3 bases, leaving 10 bases between them. The CDR3 sequence is 15 residues long. Per germline, CDR1 LNHDA and CDR2 SQIVND (reference sequence). This CDR3 is CASSSRSNYNSPLHF. The DNA of the CDR3 is TGTGCCAGTAGTAGCAGGTCGAACTATAATTCACCCCTCCACTTT.

The V gene is TRBV7-9, the J gene TRBJ2-5; 9 bases are shared with TRBD2. Germline V gene sequence: CDR1 SEHNR, CDR2 FQNEAQ (reference sequence). The CDR3 has 16 residues. The J segment lost 4 bases and the V segment lost 1 base, leaving 7 bases of the junction unmatched. The CDR3 nucleotides read TGTGCCAGCAGCTTAGGCCCAGCGGGGGGTGGAGAGACCCAGTACTTC. Encoded protein: CASSLGPAGGGETQYF.

The rearrangement links TRBV27 to TRBJ2-1, with D maybe TRBD2 (6 bases). This CDR3 spans 16 amino acids. V lost 6 bases and J lost 3, with 18 bases in between. CDR1 is MNHEY, CDR2 SMNVEV, per germline (reference sequence). CDR3 sequence reads: CASRDGRESVYNEQFF. The DNA of the CDR3 is TGTGCCAGCAGGGATGGCCGGGAGTCGGTCTACAATGAGCAGTTCTTC.

The J gene is TRBJ1-3, the V gene TRBV7-9; TRBD1 aligns across 10 bases. Germline V CDR1 and CDR2: SEHNR, FQNEAQ (reference sequence). The CDR3 spans 19 residues. V was pared by 5 bases and J by 5 bases, with 18 bases of the junction left unmatched. CDR3 residues: CASSPRPGTGAFMRNTIYF. In DNA, the CDR3 is TGTGCCAGCAGCCCCCGCCCGGGGACAGGGGCCTTTATGAGAAACACCATATATTTT.